This TCR beta chain derives from a study of blood T cell repertoires in COVID-19. CDR1 is MNHEY, CDR2 SVGAGI, per germline. The CDR3 totals 14 residues. J gave up 5 bases and V 4 bases, and 4 bases lay outside the gene matches. Study processing details: The authors estimated nucleated cell counts from reference gene primer amplification. Profiled with immunoSEQ multiplex PCR; TCRdb holds only in-frame clones, not every one. V and J calls and clone size are copied from that table; D and trimming were computed from the DNA. The sample consists of some 160,000 clones, under 90% of them appearing once. Cohorts were determined from participant-reported clinical history.

The clonotype comes from a woman aged 50 to 60 who had recovered from COVID-19. The chain has TRBV6-5 and TRBJ1-4; 7 bases align to TRBD1. The specimen sequenced was PBMCs or T cells enriched from blood (not recorded which). Here the CDR3 DNA reads TGTGCCAGCAGTTGGAGGGGGCGAAATGAAAAACTGTTTTTT. As protein: CASSWRGRNEKLFF.